Sequencing of this TCR beta chain was carried out in a study of shared clonotypes between healthy human individuals. General observations from the study: Naive CD4 clonotypes overlapped across a few donors at 4.5% to 5.5%. Generally, naive subsets came out with larger estimated richness than memory subsets.

Worth noting for this clone: Its matching antigen is unknown.

Looked up from germline, CDR1 is MNHEY and CDR2 is SVGAGI. V lost 0 bases and J lost 2; bases outside the gene matches: 4. This CDR3 is 15 amino acids long. Original processing notes: Owing to the provision of junction-only sequences devoid of quality scores by immunoSEQ, filtering differed. Assay used: immunoSEQ multiplex PCR; TCRdb lists only in-frame clones, some missing. The DNA gave D and trimming, while V, J and clone size come from that table. Of about 1 million clones listed, around 76% were seen once; the top ten hold approximately 1.5%. The source of this sequence is a man aged 18 to 35 in good health. Sequencing used memory CD4+ T cells sorted from blood. Subset reported: CD45RA-negative fraction. The chain links TRBV6-5 to TRBJ2-7; 7 bases align to TRBD1. CDR3 in DNA: TGTGCCAGCAGTTACTCGACAGGGTCCGCCTACGAGCAGTACTTC. Translating gives CASSYSTGSAYEQYF.